This T cell receptor beta chain is drawn from a study of vaccination and CD4 T cells after COVID-19. Study in general: Overlapping peptides covering the spike proteins of SARS-CoV-2, HCoV-NL63, HCoV-OC43 and HCoV-229E were added to stimulate cells.

This clonotype was seen once. Its antigen is unidentified. V gave up 5 bases and J gave up 5 bases, with 4 bases separating them. Looked up from germline, CDR1 is SGHTA and CDR2 is FQGTGA. The CDR3 loop spans 12 amino acids. The Oncomine TCR Beta short-read assay was what sequenced the DNA obtained from cultured CD4+ T cells. From the PCR reads, TCRdb called clonotypes with MiXCR, one entry per CDR3 protein. This sample has some 20,000 distinct CDR3 sequences; roughly 46% occur once, and the top ten carry 20% to 30%. Treatment of the sample: approximately 9-day PBMC culture with coronavirus spike peptide pools or control peptides (ViraFEST assay). Antigen-specific T cells were expanded with peptide pools by ViraFEST, and TCRs were then sequenced. US Alpha, Beta and Delta variants postdated the positive PCR dates, which ran from March to December 2020.

The rearrangement joins TRBV7-3 to TRBJ1-6; D gene unclear. The specimen was CD4+ T cells from blood, cultured in vitro, collected before SARS-CoV-2 vaccination. The source of this sequence is a human donor who had recovered from COVID-19. CDR3 residues: CASSGDNSPLHF. The CDR3 bases are TGTGCCAGCAGCGGTGATAATTCACCCCTCCACTTT. Variable domain in full (rest from reference TRBV7-3 and TRBJ1-6): GAGVSQTPSNKVTEKGKYVELRCDPISGHTALYWYRQSLGQGPEFLIYFQGTGAADDSGLPNDRFFAVRPEGSVSTLKIQRTERGDSAVYLCASSGDNSPLHFGNGTRLTVT.